This TCR beta chain came from a study of T-cell memory formation after mild COVID-19. General observations from the study: Clones shrinking between day 15 and 85 showed a balanced CD4/CD8 split, and those that grew later tilted toward CD4+. Unconfirmed was the SARS-CoV-2 specificity of second-wave clones that peaked on day 37.

Note on this clonotype: The target antigen is unknown.

With constant-segment primers, 5'RACE yielded cDNA libraries of TCR alpha and TCR beta that carried sample barcodes and UMIs. TCRdb analysed the 5' RACE reads with MiXCR anew, one entry per CDR3 protein. The repertoire holds about 400,000 distinct CDR3 sequences, 20% to 30% seen once, with around 13% in the top ten. The source material was PBMCs or a T cell subset sorted from them (not recorded which). The receptor comes from an adult woman who had mild COVID-19 (a few samples of this study predate the infection). Cell type and time point are not known.

The CDR3 here is CAISSSTSGDTDTQYF. CDR3 nucleotides: TGTGCCATCAGCTCCTCGACTAGCGGGGATACAGATACGCAGTATTTT. The gene calls are TRBV10-3 and TRBJ2-3; TRBD2 agrees at 11 bases. The junction had 8 bases not matched to a gene; V was cut back by 6 bases and J by 3 bases. This CDR3 has 16 residues. The germline CDR1 and CDR2 sequences are ENHRY and SYGVKD.